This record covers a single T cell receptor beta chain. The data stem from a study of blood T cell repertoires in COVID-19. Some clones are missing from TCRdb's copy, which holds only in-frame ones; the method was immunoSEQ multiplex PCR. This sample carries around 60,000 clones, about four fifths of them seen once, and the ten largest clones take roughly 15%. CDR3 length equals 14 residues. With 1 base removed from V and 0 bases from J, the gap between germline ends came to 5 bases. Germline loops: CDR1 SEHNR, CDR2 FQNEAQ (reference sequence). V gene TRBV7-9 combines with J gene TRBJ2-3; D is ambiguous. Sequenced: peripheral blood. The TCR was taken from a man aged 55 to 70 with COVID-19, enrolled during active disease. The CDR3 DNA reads TGTGCCAGCAGCTTAGGGCTGAGCACAGATACGCAGTATTTT. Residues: CASSLGLSTDTQYF.